This is a list of T cell receptor beta chains from one sample in a study of post-analysis software for immune sequencing data. TCRdb recomputed calls from the PCR reads with MiXCR, one row per CDR3 protein. The sample has roughly 800,000 distinct CDR3 sequences, about 32% seen once; the top ten hold around 0.56%. The specimen sequenced was blood. Source of these receptors: a girl between 10 and 17 years old with multiple sclerosis. The CDR3 runs from the conserved cysteine through the conserved F or W. D genes are given only for firm matches. The listing skips clone size in some rows; elsewhere it reads once, few, many or a size class.

abundance	d_gene	j_gene	v_gene	len	CDR3nt	CDR3aa
once	TRBD2	TRBJ2-1	TRBV6-5	18	TGTGCCAGCAGTTACTCGAAGCTAGCGGGAGTAGCCTACAATGAGCAGTTCTTC	CASSYSKLAGVAYNEQFF
NA	TRBD2	TRBJ2-1	TRBV27	16	TGTGCCAGCAGGGGTGCCGGACTAGCGGTATACAATGAGCAGTTCTTC	CASRGAGLAVYNEQFF
NA	TRBD2	TRBJ2-1	TRBV5-1	14	TGCGCCAGCAGCCCGACTAGCGGGAGCGATGAGCAGTTCTTC	CASSPTSGSDEQFF
NA	TRBD2	TRBJ2-7	TRBV10-3	14	TGTGCCATCAGTGACACGAGCGGGGGAACCGAGCAGTACTTC	CAISDTSGGTEQYF
few	TRBD2	TRBJ2-3	TRBV9	14	TGTGCCAGCAGCACTCTAGCGGTAGTGGATACGCAGTATTTT	CASSTLAVVDTQYF
NA	TRBD2	TRBJ2-7	TRBV7-9	17	TGTGCCAGCAGCTCCCTCCATAGCGGGGGTAGCTCCTACGAGCAGTACTTC	CASSSLHSGGSSYEQYF
NA	TRBD1	TRBJ1-2	TRBV5-1	17	TGCGCCAGCAGCTTGGAGGCAGGGGGAACCGTCACGTGGGGCTACACCTTC	CASSLEAGGTVTWGYTF
NA	TRBD2	TRBJ2-2	TRBV9	18	TGTGCCAGCAGCGTAGAGCCCCCCAGAGGCGGGAGCACCGGGGAGCTGTTTTTT	CASSVEPPRGGSTGELFF
few	NA	TRBJ2-7	TRBV10-3	12	TGTGCCACCTCTCTAACAGGGAGCGAGCAGTACTTC	CATSLTGSEQYF
few	NA	TRBJ2-1	TRBV7-9	14	TGTGCCAGCAGCCCGCAGACTTGGAGCAATGAGCAGTTCTTC	CASSPQTWSNEQFF
once	NA	TRBJ2-7	TRBV11-2	14	TGTGCCAGCAGCTTAGACGCCGTCTACAATGAGCAGTACTTC	CASSLDAVYNEQYF
NA	TRBD1	TRBJ2-3	TRBV2	20	TGTGCCAGCAGCCCACCCTGGGACAGGGGGTTAACCGCTAGCACAGATACGCAGTATTTT	CASSPPWDRGLTASTDTQYF
NA	NA	TRBJ1-5	TRBV20-1	13	TGCAGTGCTAGTCGCCGGACGGGGCAGCCCCAGCATTTT	CSASRRTGQPQHF
NA	NA	TRBJ2-5	TRBV15	13	TGTGCCACCTCAGCTATATGGGAGGAGACCCAGTACTTC	CATSAIWEETQYF
NA	NA	TRBJ1-1	TRBV5-1	13	TGCGCCAGCAGCGCGTCTGGGGGGGCTGAAGCTTTCTTT	CASSASGGAEAFF
NA	NA	TRBJ2-5	TRBV6-1	16	TGTGCCAGCAGTGGAGTATTGCTACCGTACCAAGAGACCCAGTACTTC	CASSGVLLPYQETQYF
NA	TRBD1	TRBJ2-4	TRBV20-1	17	TGCAGTGCTAGATCACTCGGACAGGGGGCCGGCCAAAACATTCAGTACTTC	CSARSLGQGAGQNIQYF
NA	TRBD2	TRBJ2-5	TRBV11-2	15	TGTGCCAGCAGCATATATACGGGGGGACAAGAGACCCAGTACTTC	CASSIYTGGQETQYF
NA	NA	TRBJ2-3	TRBV12-3/TRBV12-4	12	TGTGCCAGCAGACCGAAGGCAGATGCGCAGTATTTT	CASRPKADAQYF
once	NA	TRBJ1-3	TRBV18	15	TGTGCCAGCTCACCAAGACAGAACTCTGGAAACACCATATATTTT	CASSPRQNSGNTIYF
many	NA	TRBJ2-3	TRBV4-3	17	TGCGCCAGCAGCCAAGGGGTCGGCGGGACTAGCACAGATACGCAGTATTTT	CASSQGVGGTSTDTQYF
few	NA	TRBJ2-5	TRBV6-2/TRBV6-3	12	TGTGCCAGCAGCTCAACGTTGGAGACCCAGTACTTC	CASSSTLETQYF
many	NA	TRBJ2-4	TRBV2	12	TGTGCCAGCAGTGAGGCAGGGAACATTCAGTACTTC	CASSEAGNIQYF
few	TRBD2	TRBJ2-3	TRBV24-1	17	TGTGCCACCAGGACACCCTTGGGGGGGGTGATCCCAGATACGCAGTATTTT	CATRTPLGGVIPDTQYF
NA	TRBD1	TRBJ2-1	TRBV3-1	17	TGTGCCAGCAGCCAAAGTTTCCGAGACAGGGGCGGGAATGAGCAGTTCTTC	CASSQSFRDRGGNEQFF
NA	TRBD1	TRBJ2-1	TRBV27	15	TGTGCCAGCAGCCACGGGACAGAGGGACACAATGAGCAGTTCTTC	CASSHGTEGHNEQFF
NA	NA	TRBJ2-7	TRBV20-1	14	TGCAGTGGGGGGGGCTATTCGTCCTACAATGAGCAGTACTTC	CSGGGYSSYNEQYF
NA	NA	TRBJ1-5	TRBV10-3	14	TGTGCCACCAGCGGTGGAGATAGCAATCAGCCCCAGCATTTT	CATSGGDSNQPQHF
NA	TRBD2	TRBJ2-7	TRBV10-3	17	TGTGCCACCGAAGCCGGGTCCGGGACTAGAAATCCCTACGAGCAGTACTTC	CATEAGSGTRNPYEQYF
NA	NA	TRBJ2-5	TRBV7-2	16	TGTGCCAGCAGCCTAATGGGGGGACACACCTACAATGAGCAGTACTTC	CASSLMGGHTYNEQYF
few	TRBD2	TRBJ2-3	TRBV20-1	18	TGCAGTGCTAGAGTAGAGACTGATGGACTAGTCGACGCAGATACGCAGTATTTT	CSARVETDGLVDADTQYF
NA	NA	TRBJ1-5	TRBV29-1	11	TGCAGCGTTGGACATTCTCAGCCCCAGCATTTT	CSVGHSQPQHF
few	NA	TRBJ1-6	TRBV9	15	TGTGCCAGCAGCGTAGCTGACAGGACAAATTCACCCCTCCACTTT	CASSVADRTNSPLHF
few	NA	TRBJ1-1	TRBV6-5	15	TGTGCCAGCAGTCTCCAACCGGGGATAGGGGCTGAAGCTTTCTTT	CASSLQPGIGAEAFF
NA	NA	TRBJ2-1	TRBV4-1	15	TGCGCCAGCAGCCACGATGGGAACCTTTACAATGAGCAGTTCTTC	CASSHDGNLYNEQFF
NA	NA	TRBJ1-1	TRBV12-3/TRBV12-4	13	TGTGCCAGCAGCCGGGGAGGGGTCACTGAAGCTTTCTTT	CASSRGGVTEAFF
NA	TRBD1	TRBJ2-1	TRBV6-1	16	TGTGCCAGCAGTGAAGCAAACGGACAGGGGGCCAATGAGCAGTTCTTC	CASSEANGQGANEQFF
few	NA	TRBJ1-2	TRBV5-1	15	TGCGCCAGCAGCCCGGAACCGGGGTTTACCTATGGCTACACCTTC	CASSPEPGFTYGYTF
NA	TRBD2	TRBJ2-7	TRBV29-1	13	TGCAGCGTTGTCCCTAGGGAGGGCTACGAGCAGTACTTC	CSVVPREGYEQYF
NA	NA	TRBJ1-5	TRBV3-1	13	TGTGCCAGCAGCCAAGATCGCGAGAGACCCCAGCATTTT	CASSQDRERPQHF